This TCR beta chain is from a study of T cells in Graves' hyperthyroidism and ophthalmopathy. General study points: Ophthalmopathy could be told apart from stable hyperthyroidism with a 13 V-J model.

Trimming removed 2 bases from V and 4 bases from J, with 15 bases in between. The germline V gene has CDR1 SGHTS and CDR2 YDEGEE. The CDR3 totals 15 residues. This clonotype was observed a few times. Its antigen is not known. Amplified TCR beta CDR3 regions derived from RNA transcripts. A first-round RT-PCR of the TCR CDR3 used the HTBI primer set. TCRdb reprocessed the multiplex PCR reads with MiXCR, giving one entry per CDR3 protein. There are hundreds of thousands of distinct CDR3 sequences in the sample; over 12% occur only once, and about 13% lies in the top ten. Exclusions: uncontrolled infection, other autoimmune disease, pregnancy, lactation.

The material sequenced was blood. This receptor was obtained from a man aged 18 to 29 with Graves' ophthalmopathy. The chain recombines TRBV5-8 with TRBJ1-1; D unresolved. The CDR3 DNA reads as TGTGCCAGCAGCTTTTTCCACAGCGGGAGCACTGAAGCTTTCTTT. Translated: CASSFFHSGSTEAFF.